The TCR beta chain under discussion was sequenced for a study of T-cell reconstitution after alpha-beta-depleted transplantation in children. Study-wide results and limits: For some patients, TCRbeta diversity was high at day 60 because of recipient T cells and thymic progenitors that survived.

Unique molecular identifiers featured in how the TCRbeta library was prepared. TCRdb independently ran MiXCR on the PCR reads; one entry per CDR3 protein. Found here are 500,000 to 750,000 distinct CDR3 sequences, 25% to 30% of them singletons; the top ten hold under 45%. The V and J ends lost 1 base and 0 bases respectively, with 15 bases between them. CDR3 length: 18 amino acids. The germline V gene encodes CDR1 KGHSH and CDR2 LQKENI. A remark on this clonotype: Its antigen remains unknown.

The gene calls are TRBV18 and TRBJ2-2, with no clear D. Sequencing used PBMCs, obtained before TCRalphabeta/CD19-depleted stem cell transplant. The receptor's source is a boy under three years old with Wiskott-Aldrich syndrome, due to receive a stem cell transplant. In DNA, the CDR3 is TGTGCCAGCTCACCACGGTATGGTGCAGTCTCGAACACCGGGGAGCTGTTTTTT. Protein sequence: CASSPRYGAVSNTGELFF.